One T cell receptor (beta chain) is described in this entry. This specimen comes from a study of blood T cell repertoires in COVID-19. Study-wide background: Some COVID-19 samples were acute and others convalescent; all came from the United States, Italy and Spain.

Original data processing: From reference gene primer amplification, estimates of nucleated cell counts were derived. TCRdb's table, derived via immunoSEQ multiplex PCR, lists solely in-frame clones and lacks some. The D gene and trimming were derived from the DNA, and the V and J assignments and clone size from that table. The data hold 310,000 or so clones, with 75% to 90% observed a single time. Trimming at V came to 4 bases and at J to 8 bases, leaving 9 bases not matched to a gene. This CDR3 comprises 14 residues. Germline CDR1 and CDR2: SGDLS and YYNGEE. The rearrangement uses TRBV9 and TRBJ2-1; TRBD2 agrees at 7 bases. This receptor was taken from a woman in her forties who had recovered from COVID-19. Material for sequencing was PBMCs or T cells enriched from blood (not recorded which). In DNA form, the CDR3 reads TGTGCCAGCAGCCCCCGGACTAGAGGCGATGAGCAGTTCTTC. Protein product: CASSPRTRGDEQFF.